The rows below give T cell receptor beta chains drawn from one sample of a study of CD8 T cells in Susac syndrome. Via MiXCR, TCRdb re-called the immunoSEQ multiplex PCR reads, giving one row per CDR3 protein. The sample lists around 100,000 distinct CDR3 sequences; approximately 95% were seen once. The sample taken for sequencing was CD8+ T cells from PBMCs. These receptor sequences come from a human donor with Susac syndrome. Each CDR3 is given with its conserved first and last residue. The order of the fields is CDR3 DNA, CDR3 protein, D gene, J gene, clone size, V gene. D genes are given only for firm matches. Where a row states a size, it is once, few, many or the class of an expanded clone; other rows omit it.

CDR3nt: TGTGCCAGCAGCTTGGCGGGGCGGGAGTCCTACAATGAGCAGTTCTTC
CDR3aa: CASSLAGRESYNEQFF
d_gene: TRBD2
j_gene: TRBJ2-1
abundance: NA
v_gene: TRBV5-4

CDR3nt: TGTGCCACCGGGCTTCTAGCGAACTACAATGAGCAGTTCTTC
CDR3aa: CATGLLANYNEQFF
d_gene: NA
j_gene: TRBJ2-1
abundance: NA
v_gene: TRBV15

CDR3nt: TGCGCCAGCAGCTTGAATTTGGTAGGCAATGAGCAGTTCTTC
CDR3aa: CASSLNLVGNEQFF
d_gene: NA
j_gene: TRBJ2-1
abundance: NA
v_gene: TRBV5-1

CDR3nt: TGCAGTGCTAGTCGCGGAAGCTATGGCTACACCTTC
CDR3aa: CSASRGSYGYTF
d_gene: NA
j_gene: TRBJ1-2
abundance: NA
v_gene: TRBV20-1

CDR3nt: TGTGCCAGCAGCCTCCCCACCGCCGAGCAGTACTTC
CDR3aa: CASSLPTAEQYF
d_gene: NA
j_gene: TRBJ2-7
abundance: NA
v_gene: TRBV7-2

CDR3nt: TGTGCCAGCAGCGTCCAATCTATCGACAGTGAAGCTTTCTTT
CDR3aa: CASSVQSIDSEAFF
d_gene: NA
j_gene: TRBJ1-1
abundance: NA
v_gene: TRBV9

CDR3nt: TGCGCCAGCAGCCAGGGCATCAGGGGCACAGATACGCAGTATTTT
CDR3aa: CASSQGIRGTDTQYF
d_gene: NA
j_gene: TRBJ2-3
abundance: NA
v_gene: TRBV4-1

CDR3nt: TGTGCCAGCAGCTTCTTGGGGGCTGGGGCCAACGTCCTGACTTTC
CDR3aa: CASSFLGAGANVLTF
d_gene: NA
j_gene: TRBJ2-6
abundance: NA
v_gene: TRBV7-2

CDR3nt: TGTGCCAGCAGCCAAGAAGGGCGTCGAGACCCGCAGTATTTT
CDR3aa: CASSQEGRRDPQYF
d_gene: NA
j_gene: TRBJ2-3
abundance: NA
v_gene: TRBV3-1

CDR3nt: TGCGCCAGCAGCCAAAAGGCTGGGGGAGAGACCCAGTACTTC
CDR3aa: CASSQKAGGETQYF
d_gene: NA
j_gene: TRBJ2-5
abundance: once
v_gene: TRBV4-1

CDR3nt: TGTGCCAGCACCGGGGGAGAGGGGACTTACGAGCAGTACTTC
CDR3aa: CASTGGEGTYEQYF
d_gene: NA
j_gene: TRBJ2-7
abundance: NA
v_gene: TRBV2

CDR3nt: TGTGCCACCAGCAGTGGCAGGGGAAGCTATGGCTACACCTTC
CDR3aa: CATSSGRGSYGYTF
d_gene: NA
j_gene: TRBJ1-2
abundance: NA
v_gene: TRBV15

CDR3nt: TGCAGCGTTGAAGTGAGCGAGAACCATCCGTCTAACTATGGCTACACCTTC
CDR3aa: CSVEVSENHPSNYGYTF
d_gene: NA
j_gene: TRBJ1-2
abundance: NA
v_gene: TRBV29-1

CDR3nt: TGTGCCAGCAGCCCGGCAGGCAGGGCAACCTACGAGCAGTACTTC
CDR3aa: CASSPAGRATYEQYF
d_gene: NA
j_gene: TRBJ2-7
abundance: NA
v_gene: TRBV12-3/TRBV12-4

CDR3nt: TGCAGCGTTGAAGATCAACGGGAGGGGTCCGGGGAGCTGTTTTTT
CDR3aa: CSVEDQREGSGELFF
d_gene: TRBD2
j_gene: TRBJ2-2
abundance: NA
v_gene: TRBV29-1

CDR3nt: TGTGCCAGCAGCTTTCAGGGGATGGAGACTGAAGCTTTCTTT
CDR3aa: CASSFQGMETEAFF
d_gene: NA
j_gene: TRBJ1-1
abundance: once
v_gene: TRBV5-4

CDR3nt: TGTGCCAGCAGCCTAGGACAGTCCTTCTATGGCTACACCTTC
CDR3aa: CASSLGQSFYGYTF
d_gene: NA
j_gene: TRBJ1-2
abundance: NA
v_gene: TRBV5-6

CDR3nt: TGCGCCAGCAGCCAGCCCGGGGACCAGCCCCAGCATTTT
CDR3aa: CASSQPGDQPQHF
d_gene: NA
j_gene: TRBJ1-5
abundance: NA
v_gene: TRBV4-1

CDR3nt: TGTGCCAGCAGCTTAGCCCGACAGGGGATTGGACACGAGCAGTACTTC
CDR3aa: CASSLARQGIGHEQYF
d_gene: TRBD1
j_gene: TRBJ2-7
abundance: NA
v_gene: TRBV7-9

CDR3nt: TGCAGTGCTAGCATGGATGGGACCCAGTACTTC
CDR3aa: CSASMDGTQYF
d_gene: NA
j_gene: TRBJ2-5
abundance: NA
v_gene: TRBV20-1

CDR3nt: TGTGCCAGCTGGGCCTATGGGGGGAACAATGAGCAGTTCTTC
CDR3aa: CASWAYGGNNEQFF
d_gene: NA
j_gene: TRBJ2-1
abundance: NA
v_gene: TRBV12-3/TRBV12-4

CDR3nt: TGTGCCAGCAGCGCCGAGGTAGGCTATGGCTACACCTTC
CDR3aa: CASSAEVGYGYTF
d_gene: NA
j_gene: TRBJ1-2
abundance: NA
v_gene: TRBV9

CDR3nt: TGCAGCGCAAGGACAGGTTATAACGAGCAGTACTTC
CDR3aa: CSARTGYNEQYF
d_gene: TRBD1
j_gene: TRBJ2-7
abundance: NA
v_gene: TRBV29-1

CDR3nt: TGTGCCAACAGCTCCCGGGACAGCTACGAGCAGTACTTC
CDR3aa: CANSSRDSYEQYF
d_gene: TRBD1
j_gene: TRBJ2-7
abundance: NA
v_gene: TRBV13

CDR3nt: TGTGCTAGTGGTTTCTCGACTAGCGGGGGAAGTTTCGAGCAGTTCTTC
CDR3aa: CASGFSTSGGSFEQFF
d_gene: TRBD2
j_gene: TRBJ2-1
abundance: NA
v_gene: TRBV12-5

CDR3nt: TGTGCCAGCAGCCCCACGGGCGGGGAGCAGTACTTC
CDR3aa: CASSPTGGEQYF
d_gene: NA
j_gene: TRBJ2-7
abundance: few
v_gene: TRBV12-3/TRBV12-4

CDR3nt: TGTGCCAGCTCACCAAGGGGACAGTTGCGTGGGGAGCAGTACTTC
CDR3aa: CASSPRGQLRGEQYF
d_gene: TRBD1
j_gene: TRBJ2-7
abundance: NA
v_gene: TRBV18

CDR3nt: TGTGCCAGCAGTTACAACAGGGGTGGAACTTTCTTT
CDR3aa: CASSYNRGGTFF
d_gene: TRBD1
j_gene: TRBJ1-1
abundance: NA
v_gene: TRBV6-5

CDR3nt: TGCGCCAGCAGCCTTGTGGGGGGGCGGTACCAAGAGACCCAGTACTTC
CDR3aa: CASSLVGGRYQETQYF
d_gene: NA
j_gene: TRBJ2-5
abundance: NA
v_gene: TRBV4-1

CDR3nt: TGCAGTGCACCGGGACTCACCGGGGACGAGCAGTACTTC
CDR3aa: CSAPGLTGDEQYF
d_gene: NA
j_gene: TRBJ2-7
abundance: NA
v_gene: TRBV20-1

CDR3nt: TGCGCCAGCAGCGGGGGACCGGAGACCCAGTACTTC
CDR3aa: CASSGGPETQYF
d_gene: NA
j_gene: TRBJ2-5
abundance: NA
v_gene: TRBV5-1

CDR3nt: TGTGCCAGCAGCCAAGAATTCGGGCACCGGCAGTTCTTC
CDR3aa: CASSQEFGHRQFF
d_gene: NA
j_gene: TRBJ2-1
abundance: NA
v_gene: TRBV14

CDR3nt: TGCAGCGTCAACAGGGCCCCAGATACGCAGTATTTT
CDR3aa: CSVNRAPDTQYF
d_gene: NA
j_gene: TRBJ2-3
abundance: NA
v_gene: TRBV29-1

CDR3nt: TGTGCCAGCAGCCCAGAGGACAGGGCCGGCGGCTACACCTTC
CDR3aa: CASSPEDRAGGYTF
d_gene: TRBD1
j_gene: TRBJ1-2
abundance: NA
v_gene: TRBV3-1

CDR3nt: TGTGCCAGCAGCCAAAAGGCGGAGAGCTCTTACGAAAAACTGTTTTTT
CDR3aa: CASSQKAESSYEKLFF
d_gene: NA
j_gene: TRBJ1-4
abundance: NA
v_gene: TRBV13

CDR3nt: TGTGCCAGCAGTTTTGGGTTCCTCCAAGAGACCCAGTACTTC
CDR3aa: CASSFGFLQETQYF
d_gene: NA
j_gene: TRBJ2-5
abundance: NA
v_gene: TRBV12-3/TRBV12-4

CDR3nt: TGTGCCAGCATTTCCGACACAGATACGCAGTATTTT
CDR3aa: CASISDTDTQYF
d_gene: NA
j_gene: TRBJ2-3
abundance: NA
v_gene: TRBV2

CDR3nt: TGCAGTGCCCCGGACACCGGGGAGCTGTTTTTT
CDR3aa: CSAPDTGELFF
d_gene: NA
j_gene: TRBJ2-2
abundance: NA
v_gene: TRBV20-1

CDR3nt: TGTGCCAGTAGTATTACGGCTGGGAGCTCCTACAATGAGCAGTTCTTC
CDR3aa: CASSITAGSSYNEQFF
d_gene: NA
j_gene: TRBJ2-1
abundance: NA
v_gene: TRBV19

CDR3nt: TGCAGCGTTAAGGAGAACACCGGGGAGCTGTTTTTT
CDR3aa: CSVKENTGELFF
d_gene: NA
j_gene: TRBJ2-2
abundance: NA
v_gene: TRBV29-1

CDR3nt: TGTGCCAGCAGTGCAGGGGAAAACTATGGCTACACCTTC
CDR3aa: CASSAGENYGYTF
d_gene: NA
j_gene: TRBJ1-2
abundance: NA
v_gene: TRBV2

CDR3nt: TGTGCCAGCAGTTTATACAGGTACAATGAGCAGTTCTTC
CDR3aa: CASSLYRYNEQFF
d_gene: NA
j_gene: TRBJ2-1
abundance: NA
v_gene: TRBV28

CDR3nt: TGTGCCATCAGTGAGTCGCTGGAGAACACTGAAGCTTTCTTT
CDR3aa: CAISESLENTEAFF
d_gene: NA
j_gene: TRBJ1-1
abundance: once
v_gene: TRBV10-3

CDR3nt: TGTGCCAGCAGCTTTTACGGTCGGCAGCCCCAGCATTTT
CDR3aa: CASSFYGRQPQHF
d_gene: NA
j_gene: TRBJ1-5
abundance: NA
v_gene: TRBV5-4

CDR3nt: TGTGCCAGCAGTTTACAGGGAGGGACCGGGGAGCTGTTTTTT
CDR3aa: CASSLQGGTGELFF
d_gene: TRBD2
j_gene: TRBJ2-2
abundance: NA
v_gene: TRBV27

CDR3nt: TGTGCCAGCAGATCCCCGGGACAGAGATTAGAGACCCAGTACTTC
CDR3aa: CASRSPGQRLETQYF
d_gene: TRBD1
j_gene: TRBJ2-5
abundance: NA
v_gene: TRBV12-3/TRBV12-4

CDR3nt: TGTGCCAGCAGCTTAGAAAGGGGCAATCAGCCCCAGCATTTT
CDR3aa: CASSLERGNQPQHF
d_gene: NA
j_gene: TRBJ1-5
abundance: NA
v_gene: TRBV7-8

CDR3nt: TGCAGTGCTAGAGATCCAGCGGGAGTAGGGTGGACAGATACGCAGTATTTT
CDR3aa: CSARDPAGVGWTDTQYF
d_gene: TRBD2
j_gene: TRBJ2-3
abundance: NA
v_gene: TRBV20-1

CDR3nt: TGTGCCAGCAGCTTATCGACTAGCGGGAGGTCCTATGAGCAGTTCTTC
CDR3aa: CASSLSTSGRSYEQFF
d_gene: TRBD2
j_gene: TRBJ2-1
abundance: NA
v_gene: TRBV11-2

CDR3nt: TGTGCCAGCAGCGCGAGGATAGAGACGCAAGATACGCAGTATTTT
CDR3aa: CASSARIETQDTQYF
d_gene: NA
j_gene: TRBJ2-3
abundance: NA
v_gene: TRBV7-9

CDR3nt: TGTGCCACCAGTGACTGGGACAACCAAGAGACCCAGTACTTC
CDR3aa: CATSDWDNQETQYF
d_gene: NA
j_gene: TRBJ2-5
abundance: NA
v_gene: TRBV24-1

CDR3nt: TGCAGTGCTCGGACAGCAAGTTATAATTCACCCCTCCACTTT
CDR3aa: CSARTASYNSPLHF
d_gene: NA
j_gene: TRBJ1-6
abundance: NA
v_gene: TRBV20-1

CDR3nt: TGCGCCAGCAGCCAAGTCCCAGGGGCGTTGAGTGTGGATCAGCCCCAGCATTTT
CDR3aa: CASSQVPGALSVDQPQHF
d_gene: NA
j_gene: TRBJ1-5
abundance: NA
v_gene: TRBV4-1

CDR3nt: TGCGCCAGCAGCTTTTGGTACAGGGGGGCCGGGGCCAACGTCCTGACTTTC
CDR3aa: CASSFWYRGAGANVLTF
d_gene: TRBD1
j_gene: TRBJ2-6
abundance: NA
v_gene: TRBV5-1